The TCR beta chain described here comes from a study of memory CD8 T cells in hepatitis C reinfection. Across the study: Chronic HCV followed reinfection in two donors who cleared primary infection.

The time point was: late/post reinfection, 12 to 24 weeks after detection. TCR sequencing was done directly ex vivo on sorted cells, without expansion in vitro. People who inject drugs from Montreal's HEPCO study were the donors. The ends lost 5 bases at V and 0 bases at J; junction bases unmatched: 8. Germline CDR1 and CDR2: SNHLY and FYNNEI. CDR3 length: 17 residues. Method: immunoSEQ multiplex PCR; TCRdb's copy keeps in-frame clones and lacks some. The table includes approximately 46,000 clones, roughly nine tenths detected once. The chain recombines TRBV2 with TRBJ2-3, with 10 bases fitting TRBD2. The sequence was obtained from a man aged 18 to 30 with hepatitis C virus infection. Sequenced sample: naive CD8+ T cells sorted from blood. The CDR3 DNA reads as TGTGCCAGCAGTTTCTTTGGACTAGCGGCTAGCACAGATACGCAGTATTTT. As protein: CASSFFGLAASTDTQYF.